This TCR beta chain was retrieved from a study of T cells in Graves' hyperthyroidism and ophthalmopathy (dated by TCRdb to about 2019). Background for the entire study: Peripheral blood samples were taken at initial diagnosis, before any treatment was given. Prospective prediction of ophthalmopathy was tested in an independent validation cohort consisting of fewer than 20 hyperthyroidism patients and around 16 patients who later progressed to ophthalmopathy. Following sampling, methimazole starting at 30 mg daily was given to hyperthyroidism patients, and high-dose intravenous methylprednisolone was given to ophthalmopathy patients. TCR Vbeta CDR3 sequencing of roughly 140 peripheral blood samples (approximately 44 ophthalmopathy, about 80 hyperthyroidism and roughly 17 progressor patients) is reported in the paper. TCR V-J signatures able to tell the groups apart were searched for in a discovery cohort of 100 or so patients, of whom about 40 had Graves' ophthalmopathy and around 58 had stable Graves' hyperthyroidism. In addition, the study compared T-cell repertoires in thyroid tissue and in blood from 6 or 7 Graves' hyperthyroidism patients. The approximately 97 discovery patients were randomly divided into training and test sets at a 7:3 ratio.

TCR beta CDR3 regions were amplified from RNA transcripts. For the first round of RT-PCR on the TCR CDR3, the HTBI primer set was used together with the Qiagen OneStep RT-PCR kit. Libraries were constructed in a second round of multiplex PCR, after which size selection and purification were carried out. Paired-end sequencing of the libraries was performed with 100 bp reads on an Illumina HiSeq2000. Turning to the authors' computational methods: SOAPnuke was used to process the raw data, throwing out any read that contained adapters or uncalled bases, had a mean Phred below 15, or lacked an exact constant-primer or identifier match. COPE v1.2.5 was used to merge the high-quality paired reads, and each unique nucleotide sequence was defined as a clonotype. MiTCR v1.1 was used to align the clonotypes against IMGT TRBV, TRBD and TRBJ reference segments. The analysis included only V-J combinations with a frequency above 0.0001, which together covered more than 99% of the repertoires. The TCS score was defined as F50 (clonal expansion) divided by E x V (chaos), with BLOSUM62-based TCRdist calculated between CDR3 peptides within each V-J. Welch's t-statistics and random forest reduced just over 500 V-J features to about 13, which were used in a naive Bayes classifier (R e1071). In-frame beta chains were kept once TCRdb had trimmed the public reads at Q25 with fastp and called clones with MiXCR. A single entry per CDR3 protein holds the most common genes and DNA from its merged rows. TCRdb's processing, not the authors' own work, is the source of the V and J calls. The sample table contains about 340,000 distinct CDR3 sequences; only one count was recorded for around a sixth of them. The ten largest make up approximately 49% of the sample.

Study-wide conclusions, independent of this receptor: Most expanded thyroid clonotypes (frequency above 0.001) were also detected in blood, suggesting blood repertoires may reflect thyroid immune responses. No statistical method was used to set the sample size in advance, and investigators knew the group allocation. A 13 V-J signature model separated ophthalmopathy from stable hyperthyroidism, with roughly 88% sensitivity and about 81% specificity in cross-validation and 80%/75% in testing. During validation, the model predicted progression to ophthalmopathy a median of roughly six months ahead of onset, with roughly 65% sensitivity and 72% to 80% specificity.

This clonotype came up many times. Its antigen is not yet known. No base quality information exists; no much larger clone differs at one position. Stable Graves' hyperthyroidism was defined as no progression to ophthalmopathy during 18 months of follow-up. Hyperthyroidism patients were newly diagnosed, with disease duration under 2 months, and aged 18 to 65 years. The study excluded patients with uncontrolled infections, other autoimmune diseases, pregnancy or lactation. Diagnoses relied on clinical symptoms, serum thyroxine and TRAb, thyroid ultrasound and orbital computed tomography. Ficoll-Paque density gradient centrifugation was used to isolate PBMCs from around 10 ml of fresh peripheral blood. Total RNA was extracted with Trizol reagent, and quality was checked on an Agilent 2100 Bioanalyzer. The sequence was obtained from a woman aged 45-65 years with Graves' hyperthyroidism. The sample was blood.

The CDR3 has the sequence CASSPEISGGETQYF. The nucleotide sequence is TGTGCCAGCTCACCAGAGATTAGCGGAGGAGAGACCCAGTACTTC. The chain is assembled from TRBV18 and TRBJ2-5, and perhaps TRBD2 as D gene, on 6 matching bases. V loses 2 bases, J loses 4 bases, and the germline ends lie 14 bases apart. From a lookup of the germline V gene, CDR1 and CDR2 are KGHSH and LQKENI. There are 15 amino acids in the CDR3, from cysteine to phenylalanine inclusive. Only the CDR3 portion is preserved as DNA: 45 bases, with reading frame beginning at the first base.